This TCR beta chain was observed in a study of shared clonotypes between healthy human individuals. For the study at large: In total, the donors were two women and three men aged 18 to 49. Study-level points and caveats: Naive subsets typically showed greater estimated richness than memory subsets. Rarefaction exposed incomplete sorted-subset sequencing despite large depth.

CDR1 is MNHEY, CDR2 SVGAGI, per germline. The CDR3 totals 15 residues. The V and J ends lost 6 bases and 4 bases, in that order; junction bases with no gene match: 6. About this clone: The antigen is undetermined.

This table comes from immunoSEQ multiplex PCR, and its TCRdb copy is limited to in-frame clones, with some not included. Of about 980,000 clones in the sample, roughly 72% were seen once. The clonotype originates from a man aged 18 to 35 in good health. The rearrangement joins TRBV6-5 to TRBJ2-2, with 9 positions matching TRBD2. Material: memory CD4+ T cells sorted from blood. The subset denotes: CD45RA-negative fraction. CDR3 DNA: TGTGCCAGCAGCCGGGGACTAGCACTCACCGGGGAGCTGTTTTTT. The encoded protein is CASSRGLALTGELFF.